Following are 8 T cell receptor beta chains from one sample sequenced in a study of T cells in localized non-small cell lung cancer. Clones were read by immunoSEQ multiplex PCR, and TCRdb kept only the in-frame ones, dropping some. The sample carries roughly 3,400 clones, around 24% recorded once. The material sequenced was lung tumor tissue, taken before any cancer treatment. Receptors were obtained from a man aged 35 to 69 with stage II squamous cell lung carcinoma.

By share, this clone ranks as medium-sized. The CDR3 DNA reads TGTGCCAGCCACGAATCTAGCGGGAGGTGGAATGAGCAGTTCTTC. It codes for CASHESSGRWNEQFF. The rearrangement joins TRBV28 to TRBJ2-1; 11 bases fit TRBD2. The V and J ends lost 8 bases and 7 bases, in that order; junction bases with no gene match: 10. The length of the CDR3 is 15 residues. Germline V gene data show CDR1 as MDHEN and CDR2 as SYDVKM.

By its share, this clone is medium-sized (0.01 to 0.1%). The chain links TRBV19 to TRBJ2-5; D not certain. Germline V lookup: CDR1 LNHDA, CDR2 SQIVND (reference sequence). Trimming cost V 5 bases and J 3 bases, with 13 bases left between them. The CDR3 contains 14 residues. The CDR3 spells CASSPTTTKETQYF. The CDR3 bases are TGTGCCAGTAGTCCCACTACTACCAAAGAGACCCAGTACTTC. The full variable domain, with the rest looked up from reference TRBV19 and TRBJ2-5, is DGGITQSPKYLFRKEGQNVTLSCEQNLNHDAMYWYRQDPGQGLRLIYYSQIVNDFQKGDIAEGYSVSREKKESFPLTVTSAQKNPTAFYLCASSPTTTKETQYFGPGTRLLVL.

The chain links TRBV15 to TRBJ2-2; 9 positions match TRBD2. There are 15 residues in the CDR3. The V segment lost 6 bases and the J segment 8 bases; nucleotides outside the gene matches: 10. CDR1 and CDR2 (germline): LNHNV, YYDKDF (reference sequence). CDR3 DNA: TGTGCCACCAGACGGGCTAGCGGGGTCGTAGGGGAGCTGTTTTTT. This encodes CATRRASGVVGELFF.

This clone showed up just a few times. V is TRBV18 and J is TRBJ1-2, with 7 nucleotides matching TRBD1. Germline V CDR1 and CDR2: KGHSH, LQKENI. The junction had 8 bases not matched to a gene; V was cut back by 3 bases and J by 1 base. There are 16 residues in the CDR3. CDR3 in amino acids: CASSPKGQTGNYGYTF. CDR3 coding DNA: TGTGCCAGCTCACCGAAGGGACAGACTGGTAACTATGGCTACACCTTC.

This sequence joins TRBV29-1 and TRBJ2-1; D may be TRBD2 (6 bases). CDR3 length: 13 amino acids. Deletions cut 2 bases from V and 8 bases from J, with 13 bases between. CDR1 SQVTM and CDR2 ANQGSEA come from the germline V gene. This CDR3 is CSVEWGRRDEQFF. The DNA of the CDR3 is TGCAGCGTTGAATGGGGGAGGAGGGATGAGCAGTTCTTC.

This clone was observed a handful of times. In nucleotides, the CDR3 is TGTGCCAGCAGCGTTTCTAGCGGGAGTCAAGAGACCCAGTACTTC. Amino acid sequence: CASSVSSGSQETQYF. The rearrangement joins TRBV9 to TRBJ2-5, with 10 bases aligning to TRBD2. The CDR3 totals 15 residues. CDR1 is SGDLS and CDR2 is YYNGEE in the germline V gene. The junction had 3 bases not matched to a gene; V was cut back by 2 bases and J by 2 bases.

This clone was counted only a few times. The gene calls are TRBV7-1 and TRBJ1-2, with a possible D match to TRBD1 (6 bases). TRBV7-1 belongs to the ORF category, with a function that is uncertain. V lost 4 bases to trimming and J lost 8 bases, with 14 bases between them. CDR3 length equals 13 residues. The CDR3: CASSLSGAEGYTF. Here the CDR3 DNA reads TGTGCCAGCAGCTTATCAGGGGCAGAGGGCTACACCTTC.

The chain couples TRBV6-8 to TRBJ2-3; D is perhaps TRBD1 (5 bases). With 2 bases removed from V and 4 bases from J, the gap between germline ends came to 13 bases. There are 15 residues in the CDR3. Germline-derived CDR1 and CDR2 are MNHGY and SAAAGT. CDR3 bases: TGTGCCAGCAGTTACATGGGCAGGGCCGCAGATACGCAGTATTTT. As protein: CASSYMGRAADTQYF.